This T cell receptor (beta chain) was obtained from a study of tumor-infiltrating lymphocytes in primary liver carcinoma. Findings and limits, study-wide: The study found a significantly higher top-250-clone fraction in tumors than in blood (p = 0.039). Bulk, unsorted sampling meant CD4+ and CD8+ repertoires went uncompared.

To note about this clonotype: The antigen remains undetermined. At one end the junction does not follow the germline gene, possibly because of a read error.

Total RNA (around 0.45 ug) served as template for TCR beta cDNA synthesis primed by a constant-region primer. Three-round nested multiplex PCR performed with slightly modified ARM-PCR produced the TCR beta libraries. TCRdb re-called the multiplex PCR reads with MiXCR, one entry per CDR3 protein. The sample contains hundreds of thousands of distinct CDR3 sequences, roughly two thirds of which appear only once. The study extracted blood RNA from unsorted whole blood and also extracted germline DNA. Sequencing was performed on peripheral blood. The TCR originated in a man aged 40-49 years with primary liver carcinoma and hepatitis B virus infection.

The CDR3 reads CASSQGLGARSSYEQYF. The DNA for the CDR3 is TGTGCCAGTAGCCAAGGTTTGGGGGCGCGGAGCTCCTACGAGCAGTACTTC. The chain recombines TRBV4-2 with TRBJ2-7; TRBD1 is a possible D gene (6 bases). Germline assignment: CDR1 LGHNA and CDR2 YNFKEQ. The CDR3 has 17 amino acids.